What follows are 6 T cell receptor beta chains derived from one specimen sequenced in a study of Ad26.COV2.S vaccination and SARS-CoV-2 variants. Measured with immunoSEQ multiplex PCR; TCRdb has only the in-frame clones, and not every one. The table includes 400,000 to 450,000 clones, around 90% detected once. Treatment described: some 19 received Ad26.COV2.S at low or high dose, single or two shots; several received placebo; per-sample allocation not given. Sample collection was performed on day 63 after the first vaccine or placebo injection. This material consisted of peripheral blood, taken in a trial of Ad26.COV2.S vaccine versus placebo. The receptors stem from a person between 18 and 65 years old who received the Ad26.COV2.S COVID-19 vaccine or a placebo.

The chain is built from TRBV6-5 and TRBJ1-2, with D possibly being TRBD1 (5 bases). The ends were cut back, 4 bases at V and 12 bases at J, with 21 bases in the middle. The CDR3 has 14 residues. CDR1 is MNHEY and CDR2 is SVGAGI in the germline V gene. The CDR3 loop reads CASSSSYQGGGNTF. The DNA of the CDR3 is TGTGCCAGCAGTTCCTCATATCAGGGCGGCGGTAACACCTTC.

V gene TRBV3-1 (or the pseudogene TRBV3-2) combines with J gene TRBJ1-1; 8 nucleotides agree with TRBD1. This CDR3 comprises 13 residues. Germline loops: CDR1 LGHDT, CDR2 YNNKEL (reference sequence). The J segment lost 3 bases and the V segment lost 4 bases, leaving 1 base of the junction unmatched. The CDR3 nucleotides read TGTGCCAGCAGCCCACAGGGGGACACTGAAGCTTTCTTT. Residues: CASSPQGDTEAFF.

The J gene is TRBJ1-5, the V gene TRBV2; D might be TRBD1 (5 bases). V dropped 4 bases and J dropped 6 bases, with 13 bases sitting between them. Germline V gives CDR1 SNHLY, CDR2 FYNNEI. CDR3 length: 14 residues. CDR3 protein: CASSGWGDGQPQHF. CDR3 DNA: TGTGCCAGCAGTGGGTGGGGGGACGGTCAGCCCCAGCATTTT.

J is TRBJ1-6 and V is TRBV24-1; maybe TRBD1 (6 bases). Germline lookup yields CDR1 KGHDR and CDR2 SFDVKD. V gave up 9 bases and J gave up 14 bases, with 31 bases separating them. This CDR3 region has 17 residues. This CDR3 reads CATHRKGTKLGGGTLHF. CDR3 DNA: TGTGCCACCCACCGGAAGGGGACTAAATTGGGGGGCGGGACCCTCCACTTT.

This clone was seen just once. V gene TRBV5-1 combines with J gene TRBJ1-3; a possible D gene is TRBD1 (6 bases). Per germline, CDR1 SGHRS and CDR2 YFSETQ. V was cut by 6 bases and J by 0 bases, with 16 bases left in between. The CDR3 contains 16 residues. The CDR3 loop is CASKTGPGISGNTIYF. Here the CDR3 DNA reads TGCGCCAGCAAGACAGGCCCTGGCATCTCTGGAAACACCATATATTTT.

The chain couples TRBV3-1 (or the pseudogene TRBV3-2) to TRBJ2-1; D perhaps matches TRBD1 (6 bases). The CDR3 runs to 14 residues. Germline CDR1 LGHDT, CDR2 YNNKEL (reference sequence). Trimming removed 4 bases at V and 2 bases at J, with 9 bases between. CDR3 nucleotides: TGTGCCAGCAGCCCCAGGGGCGCCTACAATGAGCAGTTCTTC. Protein sequence: CASSPRGAYNEQFF.